This is a list of T cell receptor beta chains from one sample in a study of blood T cell repertoires in COVID-19. Only in-frame clones appear in the TCRdb table, and some are missing; sequencing was by immunoSEQ multiplex PCR. The table records more than 300,000 clones, roughly 86% of them present only once. Sequencing was performed on PBMCs or T cells enriched from blood (not recorded which). Source of these receptors: a young woman who had recovered from COVID-19. Each CDR3 is given with its conserved first and last residue. Fields, in order: J gene, clone size, V gene, D gene, CDR3 length, CDR3 protein, CDR3 DNA. A D gene is named only where the DNA matches it firmly. Not every row has a clone size; where given, it reads once, few, many or a size class.

>TRBJ2-2|NA|TRBV9|TRBD2|17
CASSPIPGGRYTGELFF
TGTGCCAGCAGCCCCATACCGGGGGGGCGTTACACCGGGGAGCTGTTTTTT
>TRBJ1-1|NA|TRBV3-1/TRBV3-2|NA|14
CASSPSEGIPEAFF
TGTGCCAGCAGCCCAAGCGAGGGTATACCTGAAGCTTTCTTT
>TRBJ1-6|NA|TRBV18|TRBD1|14
CASSPETGHSPLHF
TGTGCCAGCTCACCAGAGACAGGGCATTCACCCCTCCACTTT
>TRBJ1-1|NA|TRBV5-1|NA|15
CASSLAGVDNTEAFF
TGCGCCAGCAGCTTGGCGGGGGTAGACAACACTGAAGCTTTCTTT
>TRBJ2-7|NA|TRBV7-9|TRBD2|13
CASTPGGSYEQYF
TGTGCCAGCACCCCGGGAGGATCCTACGAGCAGTACTTC
>TRBJ1-2|few|TRBV19|NA|14
CASSSGLPDYGYTF
TGTGCCAGTAGTTCGGGACTACCAGATTATGGCTACACCTTC
>TRBJ1-2|NA|TRBV4-1|TRBD1|16
CASSGGQGFSPYGYTF
TGCGCCAGCAGTGGGGGACAGGGCTTTTCCCCCTATGGCTACACCTTC
>TRBJ2-5|NA|TRBV5-1|NA|13
CASSLDRGETQYF
TGCGCCAGCAGCTTGGATCGGGGGGAGACCCAGTACTTC
>TRBJ1-6|NA|TRBV18|NA|17
CASSPSRAEGSRSPLHF
TGTGCCAGCTCACCATCTCGGGCCGAGGGTAGTAGGTCACCCCTCCACTTT
>TRBJ1-2|NA|TRBV7-9|NA|13
CASSSTANYGYTF
TGTGCCAGCAGCTCTACAGCTAACTATGGCTACACCTTC
>TRBJ2-7|NA|TRBV27|TRBD2|16
CASSGLGLADSYEQYF
TGTGCCAGCAGTGGTTTAGGACTAGCGGACTCCTACGAGCAGTACTTC
>TRBJ2-7|NA|TRBV11-2|NA|18
CASSLRMGGLANFYEQYF
TGTGCCAGCAGCTTAAGGATGGGTGGGCTAGCTAATTTCTACGAGCAGTACTTC
>TRBJ2-2|NA|TRBV9|NA|19
CASSKTLIGPSGPAGELFF
TGTGCCAGCAGCAAGACCTTGATTGGGCCCTCAGGGCCGGCCGGGGAGCTGTTTTTT
>TRBJ2-7|NA|TRBV18|TRBD1|14
CASSPYDRDYEQYF
TGTGCCAGCTCACCATATGACAGGGACTACGAGCAGTACTTC
>TRBJ1-2|NA|TRBV5-8|TRBD1|16
CASRTKTGGEVGGYTF
TGTGCCAGCAGGACGAAGACAGGGGGCGAGGTTGGTGGCTACACCTTC
>TRBJ2-2|NA|TRBV14|TRBD2|15
CASSQVSSGSWGLFF
TGTGCCAGCAGCCAAGTCTCTAGCGGGAGTTGGGGGCTGTTTTTT
>TRBJ2-5|few|TRBV5-1|NA|15
CASSLGGARQETQYF
TGCGCCAGCAGCTTGGGGGGCGCAAGGCAAGAGACCCAGTACTTC
>TRBJ2-3|NA|TRBV28|NA|15
CASLADPLFTDTQYF
TGTGCCAGCTTAGCGGATCCTCTCTTCACAGATACGCAGTATTTT
>TRBJ1-6|few|TRBV2|TRBD1|14
CASSDGTDNSPLHF
TGTGCCAGCAGTGACGGGACAGATAATTCACCCCTCCACTTT
>TRBJ1-5|NA|TRBV9|NA|14
CASGGSGGNQPQHF
TGTGCCAGCGGTGGTTCGGGGGGCAATCAGCCCCAGCATTTT
>TRBJ2-5|few|TRBV27|NA|13
CASTGNLRETQYF
TGTGCCAGCACGGGAAACCTCCGGGAGACCCAGTACTTC
>TRBJ1-2|few|TRBV7-9|NA|15
CASSLAARVPYGYTF
TGTGCCAGCAGCTTAGCGGCGAGGGTCCCTTATGGCTACACCTTC
>TRBJ1-4|NA|TRBV15|NA|15
CATKQDGRKEVKLFF
TGTGCCACCAAACAGGACGGACGGAAGGAAGTAAAACTGTTTTTT
>TRBJ2-7|NA|TRBV6-1|TRBD2|15
CASSEWEGLAPEQYF
TGTGCCAGCAGTGAATGGGAAGGACTAGCTCCCGAGCAGTACTTC
>TRBJ2-7|NA|TRBV5-6|TRBD2|15
CASSLLSGTPYEQYF
TGTGCCAGCAGCTTGTTGAGCGGGACTCCCTACGAGCAGTACTTC
>TRBJ2-7|NA|TRBV27|TRBD2|16
CASSLWGTSGSMGQYF
TGTGCCAGCAGTCTATGGGGGACTAGCGGGAGTATGGGGCAGTACTTC
>TRBJ2-1|NA|TRBV27|TRBD2|18
CASSLSTGGLSSYNEQFF
TGTGCCAGCAGTTTATCTACGGGAGGCCTCTCCTCCTACAATGAGCAGTTCTTC
>TRBJ2-3|NA|TRBV7-2|NA|13
CASTRDSTDTQYF
TGTGCCAGCACCCGGGATAGCACAGATACGCAGTATTTT
>TRBJ2-1|NA|TRBV30|TRBD2|15
CACQLGLAGNNEQFF
TGTGCCTGTCAACTGGGACTAGCGGGGAACAATGAGCAGTTCTTC
>TRBJ2-5|NA|TRBV20-1|TRBD2|16
CSASGLAGGRIETQYF
TGCAGTGCTAGTGGGCTAGCGGGAGGCCGGATAGAGACCCAGTACTTC
>TRBJ2-7|NA|TRBV7-2|TRBD2|15
CASSFTSVDSWEQYF
TGTGCCAGCAGCTTTACTAGCGTAGATTCTTGGGAGCAGTACTTC
>TRBJ2-7|NA|TRBV6-4|TRBD1|13
CASSGQGKNEQYF
TGTGCCAGCAGTGGACAGGGTAAGAACGAGCAGTACTTC
>TRBJ2-3|NA|TRBV2|TRBD1|14
CASTRDRHTDTQYF
TGTGCCAGCACGCGGGACAGGCACACAGATACGCAGTATTTT
>TRBJ2-1|NA|TRBV5-1|NA|15
CASSPNTGTRDEQFF
TGCGCCAGCAGCCCTAACACCGGGACTCGCGATGAGCAGTTCTTC
>TRBJ2-7|NA|TRBV18|TRBD1|15
CASSLGTGESYEQYF
TGTGCCAGCTCACTCGGGACAGGAGAGAGTTACGAGCAGTACTTC
>TRBJ1-1|NA|TRBV4-2|TRBD1|16
CASSHLTGQGETEAFF
TGTGCCAGCAGCCACCTCACTGGACAGGGGGAGACTGAAGCTTTCTTT
>TRBJ2-3|once|TRBV2|TRBD2|14
CASSGLAVTDTQYF
TGTGCCAGCAGTGGGCTAGCGGTCACAGATACGCAGTATTTT
>TRBJ1-3|NA|TRBV5-1|TRBD1|16
CASSPGTDHSGNTIYF
TGCGCCAGCAGCCCCGGGACAGACCACTCTGGAAACACCATATATTTT
>TRBJ1-6|NA|TRBV20-1|TRBD1|14
CSASSGTENSPLHF
TGCAGTGCTAGTTCCGGGACAGAGAATTCACCCCTCCACTTT
>TRBJ1-4|NA|TRBV6-9|NA|13
CASKSGFNEKLFF
TGTGCCAGCAAGTCAGGGTTTAATGAAAAACTGTTTTTT
>TRBJ1-4|NA|TRBV4-3|NA|15
CASSQQTATNEKLFF
TGCGCCAGCAGCCAACAGACAGCAACTAATGAAAAACTGTTTTTT
>TRBJ2-1|NA|TRBV15|NA|17
CATSRARGDSKNNEQFF
TGTGCCACCAGCAGAGCCCGTGGCGACAGTAAAAACAATGAGCAGTTCTTC
>TRBJ1-6|NA|TRBV4-1|TRBD1|16
CASSRILTGVNSPLHF
TGCGCCAGCAGCCGAATCCTTACAGGGGTCAATTCACCCCTCCACTTT
>TRBJ1-5|NA|TRBV4-1|NA|14
CASSPNRQNQPQHF
TGCGCCAGCAGCCCCAACCGACAGAATCAGCCCCAGCATTTT
>TRBJ2-7|NA|TRBV14|TRBD1|14
CASSRRGRSSEQYF
TGTGCCAGCAGCCGCAGGGGGCGAAGTAGCGAGCAGTACTTC
>TRBJ2-7|NA|TRBV7-2|TRBD2|14
CASSSGLAVYEQYF
TGTGCCAGCAGCTCGGGACTAGCGGTCTACGAGCAGTACTTC
>TRBJ1-2|NA|TRBV6-5|TRBD1|15
CASSQITGADYGYTF
TGTGCCAGCAGTCAAATCACAGGGGCCGACTATGGCTACACCTTC
>TRBJ2-1|NA|TRBV21-1|NA|16
CASSKVSRGSVDEQFF
TGTGCCAGCAGCAAAGTATCGAGGGGGAGCGTGGATGAGCAGTTCTTC
>TRBJ1-2|NA|TRBV7-9|TRBD1|14
CASTLDRGLWGYTF
TGTGCCAGCACCCTCGACAGGGGGCTGTGGGGCTACACCTTC
>TRBJ1-5|NA|TRBV2|NA|15
CASSFGQTSNQPQHF
TGTGCCAGCAGTTTCGGACAGACTAGCAATCAGCCCCAGCATTTT
>TRBJ2-2|NA|TRBV6-5|NA|12
CASSRADGELFF
TGTGCCAGCAGCCGAGCTGACGGGGAGCTGTTTTTT
>TRBJ1-1|NA|TRBV4-3|NA|15
CASSQDGGQKTEAFF
TGCGCCAGCAGCCAAGACGGAGGCCAGAAGACTGAAGCTTTCTTT
>TRBJ1-2|NA|TRBV18|TRBD1|15
CASSPPGTGWYGYTF
TGTGCCAGCTCACCACCCGGGACAGGGTGGTATGGCTACACCTTC
>TRBJ1-1|once|TRBV11-3|NA|13
CASSLDQNTEAFF
TGTGCCAGCAGCTTAGATCAGAACACTGAAGCTTTCTTT
>TRBJ2-7|NA|TRBV3-1/TRBV3-2|NA|15
CASSHRDGLPYEQYF
TGTGCCAGCAGCCACCGGGACGGACTACCCTACGAGCAGTACTTC
>TRBJ2-3|NA|TRBV27|NA|17
CASSLAGGLQRTDTQYF
TGTGCCAGCAGTCTCGCCGGCGGCCTCCAACGCACAGATACGCAGTATTTT
>TRBJ2-1|NA|TRBV19|NA|13
CASSMWKGDEQFF
TGTGCCAGTAGTATGTGGAAGGGAGATGAGCAGTTCTTC